The 28 T cell receptor beta chains presented below share a single source sample, sequenced in a study of blood T cells in healthy people across ages. The use of a sample-barcoded 5' primer and a J-beta primer mix characterized a second PCR of about 6 to 12 cycles. TCRdb re-called the 5' RACE reads with MiXCR, one entry per CDR3 protein. The data contain 800,000 to 950,000 distinct CDR3 sequences, around 48% of them seen just once; the ten biggest clones take up over 10%. The material sequenced was blood. The receptor source for this set is a man aged 25-45 years in good health.

J is TRBJ2-1 and V is TRBV28; TRBD2 is a possible D gene (5 bases). Per germline, CDR1 MDHEN and CDR2 SYDVKM. V lost 7 bases to trimming and J lost 7 bases, with 11 bases between them. This CDR3 has 12 amino acids. DNA for the CDR3: TGTGCCAGCACAGTCCGCGGGAATGAGCAGTTCTTC. This codes for CASTVRGNEQFF.

This clonotype was seen more than once but under ten times. The genes are TRBV6-5 and TRBJ1-5, with TRBD1 matching 8 bases. The CDR3 sequence is 16 residues long. Germline V gene data show CDR1 as MNHEY and CDR2 as SVGAGI. The V segment lost 6 bases and the J segment 2 bases; nucleotides outside the gene matches: 9. The CDR3 protein is CASRPGGKVGNQPQHF. For the CDR3, the DNA is TGTGCCAGCAGACCAGGGGGCAAGGTTGGCAATCAGCCCCAGCATTTT.

V usage is TRBV4-3 and J usage is TRBJ1-2; D may be TRBD1 (6 bases). The CDR3 spans 14 residues. The V end was cut by 1 base, the J end by 7 bases, with 13 bases between. Germline values: CDR1 LGHNA, CDR2 YSLEER. The CDR3 DNA follows: TGCGCCAGCAGCCAAGGGCGGGGGGCGGGTGGCTACACCTTC. Translation gives CASSQGRGAGGYTF.

This sequence joins TRBV4-3 and TRBJ2-2, with D possibly being TRBD1 (5 bases). The V end was cut by 4 bases, the J end by 3 bases, with 27 bases between. Germline-derived CDR1 and CDR2 are LGHNA and YSLEER. The CDR3 is made up of 20 amino acids. CDR3 in amino acids: CASSRKSRSPGSQYTGELFF. In DNA form, the CDR3 reads TGCGCCAGCAGCCGAAAAAGTCGGTCCCCAGGGTCTCAATACACCGGGGAGCTGTTTTTT.

Only a few counts were recorded for this clonotype. The V call is TRBV6-6, the J call TRBJ2-5; D perhaps matches TRBD2 (6 bases). Germline loops: CDR1 MNHNY, CDR2 SVGAGI (reference sequence). This CDR3 comprises 13 residues. V was shortened by 6 bases and J by 3 bases, with 11 bases between the two germline ends. CDR3 sequence (DNA): TGTGCCAGCAGATACCCTAGCGAAGAGACCCAGTACTTC. It yields the protein CASRYPSEETQYF.

This clonotype was seen more than once but under ten times. V is TRBV7-9 and J is TRBJ1-5; no clear D. There are 12 residues in the CDR3. V was cut by 5 bases and J by 6 bases, with 8 bases left in between. Germline V lookup: CDR1 SEHNR, CDR2 FQNEAQ (reference sequence). The CDR3 region is CASSADIQPQHF. DNA for the CDR3: TGTGCCAGCAGCGCCGACATTCAGCCCCAGCATTTT.

This CDR3 is CASSPRLGGQETQYF. CDR3 DNA: TGTGCCAGCTCACCACGGCTCGGGGGGCAAGAGACCCAGTACTTC. This chain joins TRBV18 and TRBJ2-4; TRBD2 aligns across 7 bases. The DNA end lines up better with TRBJ2-5; the J call may be wrong. Germline CDR1 KGHSH, CDR2 LQKENI. The CDR3 loop spans 15 amino acids.

The chain couples TRBV18 to TRBJ1-2, with D unclear. The germline CDR1 and CDR2 sequences are KGHSH and LQKENI. V was pared by 3 bases and J by 8 bases, with 19 bases between. The CDR3 runs 15 residues. This chain's CDR3 is CASSPRELGVGGYTF. CDR3 coding DNA: TGTGCCAGCTCACCTAGGGAGCTAGGCGTTGGAGGCTACACCTTC.

This clonotype was seen a handful of times. The V call is TRBV5-6, the J call TRBJ1-6, with no clear D. CDR1 is SGHDT and CDR2 is YYEEEE in the germline V gene. This CDR3 contains 14 residues. Trimming removed 1 base from V and 7 bases from J, with 9 bases in between. The CDR3 region is CASSLRRANSPLHF. The DNA for the CDR3 is TGTGCCAGCAGCTTGCGGAGAGCGAATTCACCCCTCCACTTT.

About this clonotype itself: Germline and junction disagree at one end, which may indicate a read error. The rearrangement links TRBV6-5 to TRBJ1-5; 8 nucleotides match TRBD1. This CDR3 has 14 residues. Germline assignment: CDR1 MNHEY and CDR2 SVGAGI. The CDR3 DNA sequence: TGTGCCAGCTCGGACAGGGCAAGCAATCGGCCCCAGCATTTT. It codes for CASSDRASNRPQHF.

The rearrangement joins TRBV2 to TRBJ2-4; the D is unclear. Germline lookup yields CDR1 SNHLY and CDR2 FYNNEI. The ends were cut back, 9 bases at V and 7 bases at J, with 22 bases in the middle. This CDR3 is 15 amino acids long. CDR3: CARGPSTLERNIQYF. The CDR3 coding sequence is TGTGCCAGAGGTCCCTCCACCCTCGAGAGGAACATTCAGTACTTC.

The chain is built from TRBV20-1 and TRBJ2-7; 7 positions match TRBD1. The V and J ends lost 0 bases and 1 base, in that order; junction bases with no gene match: 3. In germline, CDR1 is DFQATT, CDR2 SNEGSKA (reference sequence). The CDR3 totals 14 residues. The DNA for the CDR3 is TGCAGTGCTAGAGATCAGGGACAGTCCTACGAGCAGTACTTC. As protein: CSARDQGQSYEQYF.

This clonotype appeared a few times. The chain combines TRBV21-1 with TRBJ1-6; the tabulated D call, TRBD1, remains unverified against the DNA. TRBV21-1 is designated a pseudogene. This CDR3 is 16 amino acids long. CDR3 coding DNA: TGTGCCAGCAGCAAAGCGGCGGGGGACAGGGGTTCACCCCTCCACTTT. This encodes CASSKAAGDRGSPLHF.

In its sample, this clonotype was seen many times. The J gene is TRBJ2-1, the V gene TRBV29-1; 10 bases map to TRBD1. Unmatched junction bases numbered 10, after V lost 3 bases and J lost 8 bases. This CDR3 is built from 15 residues. Germline loops: CDR1 SQVTM, CDR2 ANQGSEA. The DNA for the CDR3 is TGCAGCGTTGATCCCGGGACAGGGGATGCCGATGAGCAGTTCTTC. Amino acids: CSVDPGTGDADEQFF.

This clonotype was observed a handful of times. V gene TRBV20-1 combines with J gene TRBJ2-5, with 12 bases aligning to TRBD2. This CDR3 region has 16 residues. The V gene's germline CDR1 is DFQATT and CDR2 SNEGSKA (reference sequence). With V trimmed by 3 bases and J by 5 bases, 10 bases remained unmatched. Here the CDR3 DNA reads TGCAGTGCTAGTGAGACTAGCGGGGGCCTCCGTGAGACCCAGTACTTC. This translates into CSASETSGGLRETQYF.

Concerning this clonotype itself: At one end, the junction sequence differs from germline, possibly due to a read error. The chain is built from TRBV27 and TRBJ2-3; D is unresolved. CDR3 size: 14 residues. Germline V gives CDR1 MNHEY, CDR2 SMNVEV (reference sequence). The CDR3 nucleotides are TGTGCCGGCAGTCTTCGACCCGGCGGAGATACGCAGTATTTT. This gives the protein CAGSLRPGGDTQYF.

The chain carries TRBV12-3 or TRBV12-4 and TRBJ1-1; 12 bases match TRBD1. The CDR3 totals 15 residues. The V segment lost 4 bases and the J segment 8 bases; nucleotides outside the gene matches: 8. CDR3: CASSSRDRGREEAFF. The CDR3 nucleotides read TGTGCCAGCAGTTCCCGGGACAGGGGGCGAGAAGAAGCTTTCTTT.

The rearrangement uses TRBV5-6 and TRBJ2-5, with a possible D match to TRBD2 (6 bases). The CDR3 spans 15 residues. Trimming removed 5 bases at V and 11 bases at J, with 25 bases between. The germline V gene encodes CDR1 SGHDT and CDR2 YYEEEE. This chain's CDR3 is CASSHSGETYNEQYF. CDR3 sequence (DNA): TGTGCCAGCAGTCACTCGGGGGAGACCTACAATGAGCAGTACTTC.

About this clonotype itself: An end of the junction differs from the germline gene, which may be a read error. The chain carries TRBV12-3 or TRBV12-4 and TRBJ2-3; 7 nucleotides align to TRBD2. The CDR3 sequence is 14 residues long. The CDR3 region has the DNA TGTGCCAGCAGTAGCGGGGTCTTCACAGATACGCTGTATTTT. Its translation is CASSSGVFTDTLYF.

The chain joins TRBV6-2 or TRBV6-3 to TRBJ2-7, with unresolved D. The CDR3 covers 14 residues. Germline V gene data show CDR1 as MNHEY and CDR2 as SVGEGT. Trimming shortened V by 6 bases and J by 0 bases, and 12 bases separated the two germline ends. CDR3 DNA: TGTGCCAGCAGCCCCCAGCTGAGCTCCTACGAGCAGTACTTC. As protein: CASSPQLSSYEQYF.

This clonotype was detected only a few times. V gene TRBV28 combines with J gene TRBJ2-3; 14 bases agree with TRBD2. Germline lookup yields CDR1 MDHEN and CDR2 SYDVKM. V trimming: 7 bases; J trimming: 5 bases; junction bases outside the gene matches: 8. This CDR3 spans 16 amino acids. CDR3 coding DNA: TGTGCCAGCACAACCCCGACTAGCGGGGGGGGAGATACGCAGTATTTT. Its translation is CASTTPTSGGGDTQYF.

The chain combines TRBV7-8 with TRBJ1-6; 11 bases are a match to TRBD1. The CDR3 extends over 15 amino acids. CDR1 and CDR2 from the germline V gene are SGHVS and FQNEAQ. V gave up 2 bases and J gave up 10 bases; unmatched junction bases: 4. The CDR3 here is CASSLRDRGDSPLHF. DNA for the CDR3: TGTGCCAGCAGCTTAAGGGACAGGGGGGACTCACCCCTCCACTTT. The variable domain in full, completed from reference TRBV7-8 and TRBJ1-6, reads GAGVSQSPRYKVAKRGQDVALRCDPISGHVSLFWYQQALGQGPEFLTYFQNEAQLDKSGLPSDRFFAERPEGSVSTLKIQRTQQEDSAVYLCASSLRDRGDSPLHFGNGTRLTVT.

CDR3: CASSRAYNEQYF. CDR3 bases: TGTGCCAGCAGTAGGGCCTACAATGAGCAGTACTTC. The genes are TRBV28 and TRBJ2-1; D unresolved. TRBJ2-7 matches the DNA end more closely, so the J call is doubtful. Germline V lookup: CDR1 MDHEN, CDR2 SYDVKM. The CDR3 loop spans 12 amino acids.

There are a few counts of this clonotype. The gene calls are TRBV29-1 and TRBJ2-1, with a weak D call TRBD1 (6 bases). Germline assignment: CDR1 SQVTM and CDR2 ANQGSEA. The CDR3 consists of 14 residues. Trimming removed 2 bases at V and 3 bases at J, with 11 bases between. CDR3 sequence (DNA): TGCAGCGTTGAATACAGGGAAGGCTACAATGAGCAGTTCTTC. Protein sequence: CSVEYREGYNEQFF.

This clonotype was recorded a few times. The chain recombines TRBV29-1 with TRBJ2-7; the D gene is possibly TRBD2 (6 bases). The CDR3 extends over 13 amino acids. The V end was cut by 6 bases, the J end by 3 bases, with 15 bases between. Germline V gene sequence: CDR1 SQVTM, CDR2 ANQGSEA. The CDR3 nucleotides are TGCAGCGTGGTAATGCGGGGACGCTACGAGCAGTACTTC. Protein: CSVVMRGRYEQYF.

For this clonotype: A junction boundary mismatches the germline segment, possibly from a read error. V and J are TRBV7-6 and TRBJ2-4, with 12 bases fitting TRBD2. The J call is uncertain, as TRBJ2-7 better fits the DNA end. The CDR3 is made up of 16 amino acids. The germline gives CDR1 SGHVS, CDR2 FNYEAQ. The CDR3 nucleotides are TGTGTCAGCAGCTTCCGCCGGACTAGCGGGGTAAACGAGCAGTACTTC. It codes for CVSSFRRTSGVNEQYF.

The chain couples TRBV2 to TRBJ2-3, with 7 bases that match TRBD1. Germline trimming cut 6 bases from V and 1 base from J; bases unmatched to any gene: 7. CDR3 length: 15 residues. Germline-derived CDR1 and CDR2 are SNHLY and FYNNEI. CDR3 region: CASRSGQVRTDTQYF. The CDR3 bases are TGTGCCAGCAGATCCGGACAGGTCCGCACAGATACGCAGTATTTT.

This chain joins TRBV29-1 and TRBJ1-5; D gene ambiguous. V was shortened by 7 bases and J by 5 bases, with 15 bases between the two germline ends. The CDR3 runs to 13 residues. The germline gives CDR1 SQVTM, CDR2 ANQGSEA. The DNA of the CDR3 is TGCAGCGCCCGAGGAGAGGGTGATCAGCCCCAGCATTTT. Protein sequence: CSARGEGDQPQHF.